These 17 T cell receptor beta chains share one sample of origin, sequenced in a study of CD8 T cells in ankylosing spondylitis. General study results and limits: Ankylosing spondylitis blood appeared to carry a characteristic TCR beta motif of several highly homologous variants.

Antigen specificity for these receptors is unknown. MiXCR, applied by TCRdb to the 5' RACE reads, yields one record per CDR3 protein. Among 670,000 or so distinct CDR3 sequences listed, roughly 20% were seen once. Material for sequencing was blood, either unsorted or a sorted T cell fraction (not recorded which). These receptor sequences come from a male donor with ankylosing spondylitis.

The chain joins TRBV29-1 to TRBJ2-5, with TRBD2 matching 8 bases. The CDR3 runs to 17 residues. The germline gives CDR1 SQVTM, CDR2 ANQGSEA. V was pared by 1 base and J by 3 bases, with 13 bases of the junction left unmatched. The CDR3: CSVEGERETVREETQYF. CDR3 coding DNA: TGCAGCGTTGAAGGTGAGCGGGAGACGGTTAGAGAAGAGACCCAGTACTTC. Drawing the rest from reference TRBV29-1 and TRBJ2-5, the complete variable domain is SAVISQKPSRDICQRGTSLTIQCQVDSQVTMMFWYRQQPGQSLTLIATANQGSEATYESGFVIDKFPISRPNLTFSTLTVSNMSPEDSSIYLCSVEGERETVREETQYFGPGTRLLVL.

A few counts support this clonotype. V gene TRBV30 combines with J gene TRBJ1-1, with D possibly matching TRBD1 (5 bases). The CDR3 covers 14 residues. Germline CDR1 and CDR2: GTSNPN and SVGIG (reference sequence). V shed 5 bases and J shed 1 base, with 14 bases lying between them. This CDR3 is CAWAQGLGNTEAFF. DNA for the CDR3: TGTGCCTGGGCCCAGGGTCTAGGGAACACTGAAGCTTTCTTT.

The J gene is TRBJ2-1, the V gene TRBV5-1, with D unclear. Germline V gene data show CDR1 as SGHRS and CDR2 as YFSETQ. CDR3 length: 15 amino acids. Trimming cost V 6 bases and J 9 bases, with 22 bases left between them. DNA of the CDR3: TGCGCCAGCACAATCGGGCAGGCCCCTGCGGTTGAGCAGTTCTTC. This codes for CASTIGQAPAVEQFF.

The gene calls are TRBV5-1 and TRBJ2-7; D is perhaps TRBD1 (5 bases). This CDR3 region has 14 residues. CDR1 and CDR2 (germline): SGHRS, YFSETQ. V was cut by 5 bases and J by 6 bases, with 18 bases left in between. CDR3 sequence: CASSPRVPPSEQYF. CDR3 nucleotides: TGCGCCAGCAGTCCCAGGGTCCCGCCCTCCGAGCAGTACTTC.

This clonotype was detected only a few times. The rearrangement uses TRBV11-2 and TRBJ2-3; D gene ambiguous. The ends were cut back, 2 bases at V and 1 base at J, with 13 bases in the middle. The CDR3 is made up of 16 amino acids. Germline V gene sequence: CDR1 SGHAT, CDR2 FQNNGV. The CDR3 loop reads CASSLIGIGRTDTQYF. The CDR3 DNA reads TGTGCCAGCAGCTTAATCGGAATTGGGCGCACAGATACGCAGTATTTT.

This clonotype was counted between two and nine times. The chain couples TRBV9 to TRBJ1-2; the D is unclear. Per the germline V gene, CDR1 is SGDLS and CDR2 is YYNGEE. The CDR3 has 13 residues. V was trimmed by 8 bases and J by 4 bases, leaving 15 bases between them. This CDR3 reads CASKPYPGYGYTF. The CDR3 nucleotides are TGTGCCAGTAAACCGTACCCGGGCTATGGCTACACCTTC.

This chain links TRBV2 with TRBJ2-7; the match to TRBD1 covers 8 bases. The germline V gene has CDR1 SNHLY and CDR2 FYNNEI. This CDR3 has 15 amino acids. V shed 1 base and J 0 bases; nucleotides not matched to a gene: 2. The CDR3 loop reads CASSEGGTGSYEQYF. Written as DNA, the CDR3 is TGTGCCAGCAGTGAAGGCGGGACAGGCTCCTACGAGCAGTACTTC.

The gene calls are TRBV20-1 and TRBJ1-6; D is possibly TRBD1 (5 bases). The V end was cut by 6 bases, the J end by 5 bases, with 17 bases between. Germline CDR1 reads DFQATT; CDR2 reads SNEGSKA (reference sequence). The CDR3 totals 15 residues. Here the CDR3 reads CSALRAGLDNSPLHF. The CDR3 nucleotides read TGCAGTGCCCTGCGGGCGGGGCTCGATAATTCACCCCTCCACTTT.

This clonotype appeared a few times. The CDR3: CSASGTDVRGYTF. The DNA of the CDR3 is TGCAGCGCCAGCGGGACAGACGTGAGGGGCTACACCTTC. The chain couples TRBV29-1 to TRBJ1-2, with 7 positions matching TRBD1. Per germline, CDR1 SQVTM and CDR2 ANQGSEA. The CDR3 length is 13 residues. V was pared by 7 bases and J by 8 bases, with 13 bases of the junction left unmatched. The complete variable domain, with remaining parts taken from reference TRBV29-1 and TRBJ1-2, reads SAVISQKPSRDICQRGTSLTIQCQVDSQVTMMFWYRQQPGQSLTLIATANQGSEATYESGFVIDKFPISRPNLTFSTLTVSNMSPEDSSIYLCSASGTDVRGYTFGSGTRLTVV.

This sequence joins TRBV10-3 and TRBJ1-5, with D possibly TRBD1 on 6 matching bases. Trimming removed 9 bases from V and 2 bases from J, with 23 bases in between. The germline V gene has CDR1 ENHRY and CDR2 SYGVKD. This CDR3 comprises 17 residues. The DNA of the CDR3 is TGTGCCATAGTCGGCCGCAGGGGTTTGAGGGGCAATCAGCCCCAGCATTTT. It is translated as CAIVGRRGLRGNQPQHF.

V usage is TRBV7-6 and J usage is TRBJ2-7; TRBD2 matches 15 bases. V shed 1 base, J shed 3 bases, and the junction held 7 bases outside the gene matches. The CDR3 is made up of 18 amino acids. Per germline, CDR1 SGHVS and CDR2 FNYEAQ. The CDR3 DNA reads TGTGCCAGCAGCTTAGTAGTTGGACTAGCGGGAGGGGGCTACGAGCAGTACTTC. This encodes CASSLVVGLAGGGYEQYF.

This clonotype was recorded a few times. The chain links TRBV29-1 to TRBJ2-1; 12 nucleotides agree with TRBD2. This CDR3 region has 14 residues. Unmatched junction bases numbered 13, after V lost 7 bases and J lost 12 bases. Germline V gene lookup returns CDR1 SQVTM and CDR2 ANQGSEA. The CDR3: CSARGASGRGSQFF. The CDR3 nucleotides are TGCAGCGCGCGTGGGGCTAGCGGGAGGGGGTCGCAGTTCTTC.

This clonotype was seen at least ten times. The J gene is TRBJ1-1, the V gene TRBV20-1; 9 bases map to TRBD1. V shed 1 base, J shed 0 bases, and the junction held 9 bases outside the gene matches. CDR3 length: 17 amino acids. Looked up from germline, CDR1 is DFQATT and CDR2 is SNEGSKA (reference sequence). The CDR3 loop reads CSARGAGTGTMNTEAFF. In nucleotides, the CDR3 is TGCAGTGCTAGAGGTGCCGGGACAGGGACAATGAACACTGAAGCTTTCTTT.

This clonotype was seen only a few times. This sequence joins TRBV20-1 and TRBJ1-5, with TRBD1 matching over 8 bases. Per the germline V gene, CDR1 is DFQATT and CDR2 is SNEGSKA (reference sequence). Trimming removed 5 bases from V and 3 bases from J; junction bases left unmatched: 6. The CDR3 has 14 residues. CDR3 DNA: TGCAGTGCTGCGGACAGGGTCAACAATCAGCCCCAGCATTTT. Protein: CSAADRVNNQPQHF.

V gene TRBV27 combines with J gene TRBJ1-4; the D is unclear. Between the trimmed V and J ends, which lost 6 bases and 7 bases, there was a span of 12 bases. The CDR3 length is 13 residues. Germline lookup yields CDR1 MNHEY and CDR2 SMNVEV (reference sequence). CDR3 nucleotides: TGTGCCAGCAGCCAGAGAGAGGGTGAAAAACTGTTTTTT. Encoded protein: CASSQREGEKLFF.

The chain employs TRBV12-3 or TRBV12-4 and TRBJ2-3, with 11 bases aligning to TRBD2. Trimming took 6 bases from V and 4 from J; bases not matched to a gene: 9. The CDR3 spans 16 residues. The CDR3 loop is CASRPPTSGDPDTQYF. CDR3 bases: TGTGCCAGCAGGCCCCCGACTAGCGGGGATCCAGATACGCAGTATTTT.

Comment on this clonotype: The conserved phenylalanine or tryptophan is not found at the CDR3 terminus, so this likely reflects a read error. This rearrangement joins TRBV5-1 to TRBJ2-7; either TRBD1 or TRBD2 may supply D (5 bases each). Germline V gives CDR1 SGHRS, CDR2 YFSETQ. V dropped 0 bases and J dropped 4 bases, with 14 bases sitting between them. This CDR3 is built from 15 residues. The CDR3 region is CASSLGTMGEYEQYL. The CDR3 DNA sequence: TGCGCCAGCAGCTTGGGCACGATGGGGGAATACGAGCAGTACCTC.